This T cell receptor (beta chain) was observed in a study of beta chain features in type 1 diabetes. General study results and limits: TCRB CDR3s were moderately but significantly shorter in Type 1 diabetes patients in all four CD4+ subsets.

A few counts support this clone. Antigen unknown. A heparinised blood draw that averaged about 100 mL was obtained once from each donor. Stem cell-like memory, regulatory, central memory and naive CD4+ cells were sorted via CD45RO/CCR7/CD25/CD127/CD95/CD27. Purities in excess of 95% were seen in all sorted populations. The whole isolated RNA underwent reverse transcription, so sequencing captured expressed TCRB transcripts. Repertoires were generated with immunoSEQ multiplex PCR, while TCRdb's copy carries only in-frame clones and drops some. The profile shows 640,000 or so clones, about 14% of them singletons. Trimming stripped 6 bases from V and 0 bases from J, with 14 bases between. Germline CDR1 is GTSNPN and CDR2 is SVGIG (reference sequence). This CDR3 has 15 residues.

The sequencing sample was made of naive CD4+ T cells from blood. The chain uses TRBV30 and TRBJ1-4; D not resolved. This TCR was sampled from a young man with type 1 diabetes. Here the CDR3 DNA reads TGTGCCTGTATCCGGCGTCTCTCAACTAATGAAAAACTGTTTTTT. Translated, it gives CACIRRLSTNEKLFF.